A single sample gave rise to the 10 T cell receptor beta chains below, sequenced in a study of beta chain features in type 1 diabetes. All of the isolated RNA was reverse transcribed, so expressed TCRB transcripts were sequenced. The method was immunoSEQ multiplex PCR; TCRdb's version includes in-frame clones alone and lacks a portion of them. The sample shows about half a million clones, approximately 30% of them seen only once. The material sequenced was naive CD4+ T cells from blood. The receptors originated from a man aged 18-30 years in good health.

This clone was seen a handful of times. The chain links TRBV30 to TRBJ2-6; 12 nucleotides match TRBD1. This CDR3 is built from 15 residues. The junction had 2 bases not matched to a gene; V was cut back by 8 bases and J by 0 bases. The germline CDR1 and CDR2 sequences are GTSNPN and SVGIG (reference sequence). CDR3 loop: CAGDRGPSGANVLTF. The CDR3 region has the DNA TGTGCCGGGGACAGGGGGCCCTCTGGGGCCAACGTCCTGACTTTC.

As DNA, the CDR3 is TGCAGCGTTTTTACAGGGGAAGAGGGTGAGCAGTTCTTC. Encoded protein: CSVFTGEEGEQFF. The chain joins TRBV29-1 to TRBJ2-1; 7 bases are shared with TRBD1. The CDR3 covers 13 residues. J lost 9 bases, V lost 5 bases, and 10 bases had no gene match. Looked up from germline, CDR1 is SQVTM and CDR2 is ANQGSEA.

This clone was seen more than once but under ten times. The chain carries TRBV7-9 and TRBJ2-3; perhaps TRBD2 as D (5 bases). Between the trimmed V and J ends, which lost 8 bases and 4 bases, there was a span of 16 bases. Germline V gene lookup returns CDR1 SEHNR and CDR2 FQNEAQ (reference sequence). This CDR3 spans 14 amino acids. This CDR3 reads CASPIRLASDTQYF. In DNA, the CDR3 is TGTGCCAGCCCAATACGCCTAGCTTCAGATACGCAGTATTTT.

This clone was counted only a few times. The chain combines TRBV9 with TRBJ2-1, with 9 positions matching TRBD2. The ends lost 3 bases at V and 0 bases at J; junction bases unmatched: 7. The CDR3 runs to 17 residues. Germline V gene data show CDR1 as SGDLS and CDR2 as YYNGEE. As DNA, the CDR3 is TGTGCCAGCAGCGACCGACTAGCGGCGAGCTCCTACAATGAGCAGTTCTTC. This gives the protein CASSDRLAASSYNEQFF.

The J gene is TRBJ2-1, the V gene TRBV15; 12 bases are shared with TRBD2. Unmatched junction bases numbered 3, after V lost 1 base and J lost 8 bases. This CDR3 has 15 residues. Per the germline V gene, CDR1 is LNHNV and CDR2 is YYDKDF (reference sequence). CDR3 coding DNA: TGTGCCACCAGCAGAGGACTAGCGGGAGTGCATGAGCAGTTCTTC. This translates into CATSRGLAGVHEQFF.

The chain couples TRBV28 to TRBJ1-5; a possible D gene is TRBD1 (6 bases). Germline V gives CDR1 MDHEN, CDR2 SYDVKM. This CDR3 has 15 residues. The ends were cut back, 3 bases at V and 9 bases at J, with 18 bases in the middle. CDR3 loop: CASSFWQGSKGPQHF. CDR3 coding DNA: TGTGCCAGCAGTTTTTGGCAGGGGTCGAAGGGGCCCCAGCATTTT. The full variable domain, its missing parts supplied by reference TRBV28 and TRBJ1-5, is DVKVTQSSRYLVKRTGEKVFLECVQDMDHENMFWYRQDPGLGLRLIYFSYDVKMKEKGDIPEGYSVSREKKERFSLILESASTNQTSMYLCASSFWQGSKGPQHFGDGTRLSIL.

The chain recombines TRBV7-9 with TRBJ2-1; D gene uncertain. There are 13 residues in the CDR3. Between the trimmed V and J ends, which lost 1 base and 15 bases, there was a span of 16 bases. CDR1 and CDR2 (germline): SEHNR, FQNEAQ (reference sequence). Here the CDR3 reads CASSLGEESKPFF. The CDR3, as DNA: TGTGCCAGCAGCTTAGGAGAGGAGAGTAAACCGTTCTTC.

This clone was picked up a small number of times. The chain recombines TRBV29-1 with TRBJ2-3, with D perhaps TRBD1 (6 bases). This CDR3 region has 14 residues. Per the germline V gene, CDR1 is SQVTM and CDR2 is ANQGSEA. V was pared by 7 bases and J by 2 bases, with 16 bases between. Here the CDR3 reads CSALRDKYTDTQYF. The CDR3 nucleotides are TGCAGCGCTCTCCGGGACAAATACACAGATACGCAGTATTTT.

This clone occurred a few times. The chain carries TRBV15 and TRBJ1-4; no reliable D call. V was clipped by 6 bases and J by 0 bases, with 8 bases between them. Germline lookup yields CDR1 LNHNV and CDR2 YYDKDF (reference sequence). CDR3 length: 14 residues. CDR3 DNA sequence: TGTGCCACCAGATCCCTTACAACTAATGAAAAACTGTTTTTT. Its protein is CATRSLTTNEKLFF.

This chain connects TRBV7-2 to TRBJ2-7; 11 bases line up with TRBD2. Germline values: CDR1 SGHTA, CDR2 FQGNSA. V lost 5 bases, J lost 5 bases, and 11 bases stayed unmatched. This CDR3 contains 16 residues. The CDR3: CASSLRTSGPSNEQYF. CDR3 nucleotide sequence: TGTGCCAGCAGCCTTCGGACTAGCGGGCCAAGCAACGAGCAGTACTTC.